Below, one TCR beta chain is given with its context. The data were obtained in a study of blood T cell repertoires in COVID-19. CDR1 is KGHSY, CDR2 FQNENV, per germline. V lost 3 bases and J 1 base, leaving 12 bases between the germline ends. The CDR3 has 15 amino acids. Profiled with immunoSEQ multiplex PCR; TCRdb holds only in-frame clones, not every one. The sample records roughly 90,000 clones, 80% being singletons. This TCR came from a woman between 65 and 79 years old with acute or convalescent COVID-19. This sequence joins TRBV16 and TRBJ1-1; D is ambiguous. Sequencing was carried out using peripheral blood. CDR3 in amino acids: CASSQRPSPNTEAFF. CDR3 DNA: TGTGCCAGCAGCCAGCGGCCCTCCCCGAACACTGAAGCTTTCTTT.